Below are 29 T cell receptor beta chains sequenced from a single sample in a study of CD8 T cells in Susac syndrome. After extraction with the RNeasy kit, roughly 0.5 to 1 ug of the RNA was reverse transcribed using random hexamers. TCRdb re-derived calls from the immunoSEQ multiplex PCR reads in MiXCR, one entry per CDR3 protein. The profile shows around 150,000 distinct CDR3 sequences, over 85% of them singletons. Input material: CD8+ T cells from PBMCs. Receptor source: a human donor in good health.

V usage is TRBV27 and J usage is TRBJ2-1; 7 bases are shared with TRBD1. CDR1 MNHEY and CDR2 SMNVEV come from the germline V gene (reference sequence). CDR3 length equals 14 residues. Unmatched junction bases numbered 4, after V lost 2 bases and J lost 6 bases. In DNA, the CDR3 is TGTGCCAGCAGTTTAAAGGCAGGGGGCAATGAGCAGTTCTTC. It is translated as CASSLKAGGNEQFF.

There are a few counts of this clonotype. The V gene is TRBV20-1, the J gene TRBJ2-7; 7 nucleotides line up with TRBD1. Trimming removed 3 bases from V and 0 bases from J; junction bases left unmatched: 2. Germline V gene data show CDR1 as DFQATT and CDR2 as SNEGSKA (reference sequence). CDR3 length: 13 amino acids. CDR3 sequence reads: CSARTGSSYEQYF. In nucleotides, the CDR3 is TGCAGTGCTAGGACAGGGAGCTCCTACGAGCAGTACTTC.

The CDR3 sequence is CASSRSKGAYNEQFF. In DNA, the CDR3 is TGTGCCAGCAGCCGTAGCAAGGGAGCTTACAATGAGCAGTTCTTC. The chain uses TRBV6-2 or TRBV6-3 and TRBJ2-1, with D perhaps matching TRBD2 (5 bases). CDR1 MNHEY and CDR2 SVGEGT come from the germline V gene. Trimming removed 6 bases from V and 4 bases from J, with 16 bases in between. This CDR3 spans 15 amino acids.

The V and J genes are TRBV14 and TRBJ1-4; D ambiguous. Between the trimmed V and J ends, which lost 0 bases and 7 bases, there was a span of 3 bases. The CDR3 is 12 amino acids. Germline CDR1 is SGHDN and CDR2 is FVKESK. The CDR3 DNA follows: TGTGCCAGCAGCCAAGATGGTGAAAAACTGTTTTTT. Amino acid sequence: CASSQDGEKLFF.

The chain has TRBV27 and TRBJ1-1, with D uncertain. CDR1 and CDR2 from the germline V gene are MNHEY and SMNVEV (reference sequence). The CDR3 sequence is 14 residues long. V shed 6 bases and J shed 0 bases, with 11 bases lying between them. CDR3 sequence: CASSRGLLNTEAFF. The DNA of the CDR3 is TGTGCCAGCAGCCGAGGTCTTTTGAACACTGAAGCTTTCTTT.

The chain carries TRBV20-1 and TRBJ2-1; D is possibly TRBD1 or TRBD2 (5 bases each). The CDR3 loop spans 14 amino acids. V was trimmed by 2 bases and J by 9 bases, leaving 17 bases between them. CDR1 is DFQATT, CDR2 SNEGSKA, per germline (reference sequence). CDR3 in amino acids: CSARKARGDSEQFF. The CDR3 region has the DNA TGCAGTGCTAGAAAGGCTAGAGGGGATAGTGAGCAGTTCTTC.

The chain employs TRBV29-1 and TRBJ2-1; 12 nucleotides line up with TRBD2. Germline V gene data show CDR1 as SQVTM and CDR2 as ANQGSEA. CDR3 size: 15 residues. The ends lost 6 bases at V and 5 bases at J; junction bases unmatched: 8. CDR3 in DNA: TGCAGCGTCCTACTAGCGGGAGGCCACAACAATGAGCAGTTCTTC. This codes for CSVLLAGGHNNEQFF.

The V and J genes are TRBV3-1 and TRBJ2-1, with 12 nucleotides matching TRBD2. Per the germline V gene, CDR1 is LGHDT and CDR2 is YNNKEL (reference sequence). J lost 7 bases, V lost 1 base, and 8 bases had no gene match. The CDR3 runs to 17 residues. CDR3 bases: TGTGCCAGCAGCCAAGTTGGACTAGCGGGGAGGTTTAATGAGCAGTTCTTC. Translating gives CASSQVGLAGRFNEQFF.

V is TRBV9 and J is TRBJ2-7; 10 bases match TRBD2. CDR3 length: 16 residues. V lost 1 base, J lost 3 bases, and 7 bases stayed unmatched. CDR1 SGDLS and CDR2 YYNGEE come from the germline V gene. Written as DNA, the CDR3 is TGTGCCAGCAGCGTATCCTACACTAGCGGGGACTACGAGCAGTACTTC. It is translated as CASSVSYTSGDYEQYF.

The chain carries TRBV29-1 and TRBJ2-7; D is possibly TRBD1 or TRBD2 (6 bases each). Germline V gives CDR1 SQVTM, CDR2 ANQGSEA. The CDR3 contains 13 residues. V lost 4 bases and J 6 bases, leaving 16 bases between the germline ends. CDR3 residues: CSVGQWGAFEQYF. CDR3 DNA: TGCAGCGTTGGACAGTGGGGGGCCTTCGAGCAGTACTTC.

The chain is built from TRBV28 and TRBJ2-6; no definite D call. The V gene lost 6 bases and the J gene lost 0 bases, with 12 bases spanning the gap. Per germline, CDR1 MDHEN and CDR2 SYDVKM. The CDR3 is 16 amino acids. The CDR3 loop reads CASRTVHYSGANVLTF. The CDR3 DNA follows: TGTGCCAGCAGAACGGTACATTACTCTGGGGCCAACGTCCTGACTTTC.

The chain combines TRBV27 with TRBJ1-1; D not resolved. Germline V gene data show CDR1 as MNHEY and CDR2 as SMNVEV (reference sequence). The CDR3 has 14 residues. Trimming took 6 bases from V and 6 from J, leaving 17 bases between them. Written as DNA, the CDR3 is TGTGCCAGCAGCCCAATAGGGATGAGGTCTGAAGCTTTCTTT. This translates into CASSPIGMRSEAFF.

The chain employs TRBV20-1 and TRBJ2-7; 12 bases line up with TRBD1. This CDR3 has 14 amino acids. After removal of 6 bases from V and 5 bases from J, the junction contained 8 bases not matched to a gene. Germline-derived CDR1 and CDR2 are DFQATT and SNEGSKA (reference sequence). DNA for the CDR3: TGCAGTGCCACCGCGGGACAGGGGGCCAACGAGCAGTACTTC. Translation: CSATAGQGANEQYF.

The chain is built from TRBV5-1 and TRBJ2-2; D is uncertain. Germline values: CDR1 SGHRS, CDR2 YFSETQ. V lost 2 bases, J lost 2 bases, and 10 bases lay in between. CDR3 length: 15 amino acids. CDR3 sequence: CASSLFWDNTGELFF. The CDR3 DNA follows: TGCGCCAGCAGCTTATTCTGGGATAACACCGGGGAGCTGTTTTTT. Full variable domain (remainder filled in from reference TRBV5-1 and TRBJ2-2): KAGVTQTPRYLIKTRGQQVTLSCSPISGHRSVSWYQQTPGQGLQFLFEYFSETQRNKGNFPGRFSGRQFSNSRSEMNVSTLELGDSALYLCASSLFWDNTGELFFGEGSRLTVL.

The V gene is TRBV29-1, the J gene TRBJ1-1; TRBD1 matches 7 bases. V was pared by 1 base and J by 3 bases, with 11 bases of the junction left unmatched. CDR1 is SQVTM, CDR2 ANQGSEA, per germline. The CDR3 is made up of 16 amino acids. CDR3 coding DNA: TGCAGCGTTGAAGGTGCGGCAGGGGGAGAGTACACTGAAGCTTTCTTT. It encodes CSVEGAAGGEYTEAFF.

This clonotype occurred once. This chain uses TRBV3-1 with TRBJ2-7, with a possible D match to TRBD1 (6 bases). This CDR3 has 12 residues. The V and J ends lost 6 bases and 3 bases respectively, with 9 bases between them. Germline V gives CDR1 LGHDT, CDR2 YNNKEL (reference sequence). CDR3 sequence (DNA): TGTGCCAGCAGACAGGGTTTCTACGAGCAGTACTTC. This sequence encodes CASRQGFYEQYF.

The chain is built from TRBV5-6 and TRBJ1-5; D perhaps matches TRBD1 (6 bases). From germline, CDR1 is SGHDT and CDR2 YYEEEE. CDR3 length: 15 residues. Trimming shortened V by 5 bases and J by 6 bases, and 18 bases separated the two germline ends. The chain's CDR3 is CASSTTGTIGQPQHF. CDR3 nucleotide sequence: TGTGCCAGCAGTACTACAGGGACGATAGGTCAGCCCCAGCATTTT.

The CDR3 sequence: CSVEGLETGGIEQYF. The CDR3 bases are TGCAGCGTTGAAGGGCTGGAGACAGGGGGCATCGAGCAGTACTTC. The chain carries TRBV29-1 and TRBJ2-7, with 10 bases lining up with TRBD1. Per germline, CDR1 SQVTM and CDR2 ANQGSEA. The CDR3 is 15 residues long. The junction had 9 bases not matched to a gene; V was cut back by 1 base and J by 6 bases.

The rearrangement joins TRBV20-1 to TRBJ1-1, with 7 bases matching TRBD1. Germline assignment: CDR1 DFQATT and CDR2 SNEGSKA (reference sequence). The junction had 4 bases not matched to a gene; V was cut back by 0 bases and J by 6 bases. CDR3 length: 13 residues. The CDR3 reads CSAREQGWPEAFF. The CDR3 DNA follows: TGCAGTGCTAGAGAACAGGGGTGGCCTGAAGCTTTCTTT.

The gene calls are TRBV29-1 and TRBJ2-3; the match to TRBD2 covers 7 bases. The germline gives CDR1 SQVTM, CDR2 ANQGSEA. This CDR3 comprises 11 residues. V shed 4 bases and J 5 bases; nucleotides not matched to a gene: 0. This chain's CDR3 is CSVGGGDTQYF. The DNA of the CDR3 is TGCAGCGTTGGGGGGGGAGATACGCAGTATTTT.

The rearrangement joins TRBV20-1 to TRBJ1-1; D gene uncertain. Trimming removed 2 bases at V and 3 bases at J, with 10 bases between. The CDR3 totals 13 residues. Germline loops: CDR1 DFQATT, CDR2 SNEGSKA (reference sequence). CDR3 coding DNA: TGCAGTGCTAGAAAGGGTGGGGACACTGAAGCTTTCTTT. This translates into CSARKGGDTEAFF.

J is TRBJ2-1 and V is TRBV7-9; unclear D gene. The V gene's germline CDR1 is SEHNR and CDR2 FQNEAQ (reference sequence). The CDR3 length is 12 residues. V was shortened by 3 bases and J by 12 bases, with 12 bases between the two germline ends. As DNA, the CDR3 is TGTGCCAGCAGCTTGCCGGATATAGGGCAGTTCTTC. Residues: CASSLPDIGQFF. The full variable domain, its missing parts supplied by reference TRBV7-9 and TRBJ2-1, is DTGVSQNPRHKITKRGQNVTFRCDPISEHNRLYWYRQTLGQGPEFLTYFQNEAQLEKSRLLSDRFSAERPKGSFSTLEIQRTEQGDSAMYLCASSLPDIGQFFGPGTRLTVL.

V usage is TRBV29-1 and J usage is TRBJ1-3; D possibly corresponds to TRBD1 (5 bases). Germline V lookup: CDR1 SQVTM, CDR2 ANQGSEA. The V end lost 2 bases, the J end lost 7 bases, and 15 bases lay between the germline ends. The CDR3 has 14 residues. The CDR3 loop reads CSVETTDRFNTIYF. DNA for the CDR3: TGCAGCGTTGAAACAACAGACAGATTCAACACCATATATTTT.

The CDR3 nucleotides read TGTGCCAGCAGTTTGACGGGGGAGAGCGGGTCCTACGAGCAGTACTTC. The encoded protein is CASSLTGESGSYEQYF. The chain is built from TRBV27 and TRBJ2-7; TRBD2 might be the D (6 bases). The germline V and J ends were trimmed by 3 bases and 1 base, with 16 bases remaining between them. This CDR3 is built from 16 residues. Per germline, CDR1 MNHEY and CDR2 SMNVEV (reference sequence).

This clonotype was counted a single time. V gene TRBV29-1 combines with J gene TRBJ2-2, with 7 nucleotides matching TRBD2. Germline values: CDR1 SQVTM, CDR2 ANQGSEA. V gave up 3 bases and J gave up 4 bases; unmatched junction bases: 2. The CDR3 extends over 13 amino acids. CDR3 DNA sequence: TGCAGCGTTGATCCTAGCGGCACCGGGGAGCTGTTTTTT. Translated, it gives CSVDPSGTGELFF.

The chain is built from TRBV19 and TRBJ1-1, with 7 bases aligning to TRBD1. V shed 5 bases, J shed 7 bases, and the junction held 10 bases outside the gene matches. CDR3 length equals 14 residues. Germline lookup yields CDR1 LNHDA and CDR2 SQIVND (reference sequence). The CDR3 DNA sequence: TGTGCCAGTAGTGAGGGATATTGGGACAGTGAAGCTTTCTTT. It encodes CASSEGYWDSEAFF.

The J gene is TRBJ2-3, the V gene TRBV6-5; 8 bases align to TRBD2. The germline CDR1 and CDR2 sequences are MNHEY and SVGAGI. V lost 5 bases, J lost 0 bases, and 4 bases stayed unmatched. The CDR3 runs to 15 residues. The CDR3 region is CASSLSGTSTDTQYF. CDR3 in DNA: TGTGCCAGCAGTCTTAGCGGGACTAGCACAGATACGCAGTATTTT.

The chain links TRBV4-3 to TRBJ2-2; D gene unclear. Germline V lookup: CDR1 LGHNA, CDR2 YSLEER. The CDR3 loop spans 14 amino acids. Trimming removed 1 base at V and 3 bases at J, with 6 bases between. The CDR3 sequence: CASSQGRYTGELFF. The DNA of the CDR3 is TGCGCCAGCAGCCAAGGGAGATACACCGGGGAGCTGTTTTTT.

The chain carries TRBV5-1 and TRBJ2-7, with D maybe TRBD1 (5 bases). The CDR3 is made up of 14 amino acids. With 4 bases removed from V and 3 bases from J, the gap between germline ends came to 14 bases. Germline lookup yields CDR1 SGHRS and CDR2 YFSETQ. CDR3 residues: CASSPIDRDYEQYF. In DNA form, the CDR3 reads TGCGCCAGCAGCCCTATCGACAGAGACTACGAGCAGTACTTC. Variable domain in full (rest from reference TRBV5-1 and TRBJ2-7): KAGVTQTPRYLIKTRGQQVTLSCSPISGHRSVSWYQQTPGQGLQFLFEYFSETQRNKGNFPGRFSGRQFSNSRSEMNVSTLELGDSALYLCASSPIDRDYEQYFGPGTRLTVT.